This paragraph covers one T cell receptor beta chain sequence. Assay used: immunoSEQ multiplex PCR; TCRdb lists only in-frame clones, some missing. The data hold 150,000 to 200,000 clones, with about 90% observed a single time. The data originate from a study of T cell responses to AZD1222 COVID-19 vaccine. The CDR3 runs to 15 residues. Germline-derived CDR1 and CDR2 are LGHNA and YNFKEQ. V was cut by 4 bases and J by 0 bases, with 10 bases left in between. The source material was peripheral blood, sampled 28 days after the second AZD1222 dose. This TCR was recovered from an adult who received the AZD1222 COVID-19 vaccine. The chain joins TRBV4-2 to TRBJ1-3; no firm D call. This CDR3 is CASSRREHSGNTIYF. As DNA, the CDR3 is TGTGCCAGCAGCCGCCGGGAACACTCTGGAAACACCATATATTTT.